Following are 26 T cell receptor beta chains from one sample sequenced in a study of cytomegalovirus exposure and HLA in healthy donors. The PCR used 60 Vbeta and 13 Jbeta primers. The method was immunoSEQ multiplex PCR; TCRdb's version includes in-frame clones alone and lacks a portion of them. The sample consists of approximately 110,000 clones, about 81% of them appearing once. The sequencing sample was made of PBMCs. These receptors originate from a woman in her twenties or thirties in good health and CMV-seronegative.

A single count supports this clone. The chain has TRBV7-2 and TRBJ1-4; TRBD1 is a possible D gene (6 bases). Germline V gene sequence: CDR1 SGHTA, CDR2 FQGNSA. The CDR3 has 16 residues. Trimming left V 4 bases short and J 0 bases short, with 12 bases between. Here the CDR3 reads CASSSHRETTNEKLFF. The CDR3, as DNA: TGTGCCAGCAGCTCTCACAGGGAGACAACTAATGAAAAACTGTTTTTT.

This clone was seen once. J is TRBJ2-7 and V is TRBV4-2, with TRBD1 as a possible D gene (6 bases). With 1 base removed from V and 6 bases from J, the gap between germline ends came to 19 bases. Germline values: CDR1 LGHNA, CDR2 YNFKEQ. This CDR3 has 16 amino acids. The CDR3 is CASSQATGPYGVEQYF. In DNA form, the CDR3 reads TGTGCCAGCAGCCAAGCTACAGGGCCGTACGGGGTCGAGCAGTACTTC.

The gene calls are TRBV9 and TRBJ2-5, with D tentatively TRBD2 (5 bases). This CDR3 has 17 residues. V lost 4 bases and J 2 bases, leaving 21 bases between the germline ends. Germline V lookup: CDR1 SGDLS, CDR2 YYNGEE. The CDR3 sequence is CASSLSPGVGGQETQYF. CDR3 coding DNA: TGTGCCAGCAGCCTGTCTCCCGGGGTAGGAGGTCAAGAGACCCAGTACTTC.

The chain recombines TRBV2 with TRBJ2-1; 7 bases are shared with TRBD1. V dropped 4 bases and J dropped 4; count of bases not matched to a gene: 7. This CDR3 spans 15 amino acids. CDR1 SNHLY and CDR2 FYNNEI come from the germline V gene. In DNA, the CDR3 is TGTGCCAGCAGTGTCGAAAGGGGGCTGTACAATGAGCAGTTCTTC. Translated, it gives CASSVERGLYNEQFF.

The rearrangement links TRBV28 to TRBJ1-4; 7 bases agree with TRBD1. J was trimmed by 6 bases and V by 2 bases; bases with no gene match: 3. The germline CDR1 and CDR2 sequences are MDHEN and SYDVKM. CDR3 length: 14 amino acids. The CDR3 region has the DNA TGTGCCAGCAGTTTAGGGCAGGGGGATGAAAAACTGTTTTTT. It is translated as CASSLGQGDEKLFF. Full variable domain (rest looked up from reference TRBV28 and TRBJ1-4): DVKVTQSSRYLVKRTGEKVFLECVQDMDHENMFWYRQDPGLGLRLIYFSYDVKMKEKGDIPEGYSVSREKKERFSLILESASTNQTSMYLCASSLGQGDEKLFFGSGTQLSVL.

The rearrangement joins TRBV4-1 to TRBJ1-1; D is unresolved. CDR3 size: 14 residues. The V end was cut by 4 bases, the J end by 6 bases, with 15 bases between. Germline loops: CDR1 MGHRA, CDR2 YSYEKL. For the CDR3, the DNA is TGCGCCAGCAGCCGCCGCGGAGATGTAGCTGAAGCTTTCTTT. It translates to CASSRRGDVAEAFF.

The sample holds a few counts of this clone. The genes are TRBV4-3 and TRBJ1-5; D is possibly TRBD1 (6 bases). The CDR3 length is 15 residues. With 1 base removed from V and 2 bases from J, the gap between germline ends came to 9 bases. CDR1 is LGHNA and CDR2 is YSLEER in the germline V gene. The CDR3 DNA reads as TGCGCCAGCAGCCAAGTAGCAGGGGGCAATCAGCCCCAGCATTTT. Protein: CASSQVAGGNQPQHF.

The chain has TRBV19 and TRBJ2-2, with 10 bases matching TRBD2. This CDR3 is 15 amino acids long. The germline CDR1 and CDR2 sequences are LNHDA and SQIVND (reference sequence). V lost 5 bases to trimming and J lost 4 bases; unmatched junction nucleotides: 4. The CDR3 DNA is TGTGCCAGTAGTCGAGCGGGAGGGTTCACCGGGGAGCTGTTTTTT. As protein: CASSRAGGFTGELFF.

The chain couples TRBV7-3 to TRBJ2-1; weak D call: TRBD1 (5 bases). The CDR3 sequence is 13 residues long. Trimming left V 0 bases short and J 8 bases short, with 8 bases between. CDR1 SGHTA and CDR2 FQGTGA come from the germline V gene. CDR3 DNA: TGTGCCAGCAGCTTAACGTTCAGGGATGAGCAGTTCTTC. It translates to CASSLTFRDEQFF.

The chain uses TRBV11-3 and TRBJ1-2; D is possibly TRBD1 (6 bases). V lost 3 bases and J 1 base, leaving 12 bases between the germline ends. The V gene's germline CDR1 is SGHNT and CDR2 YENEEA. This CDR3 contains 15 residues. The CDR3 sequence: CASSFTGRFNYGYTF. The CDR3 nucleotides are TGTGCCAGCAGCTTTACAGGGCGCTTTAACTATGGCTACACCTTC. Together with reference TRBV11-3 and TRBJ1-2, the CDR3 gives the full variable domain: EAGVVQSPRYKIIEKKQPVAFWCNPISGHNTLYWYLQNLGQGPELLIRYENEEAVDDSQLPKDRFSAERLKGVDSTLKIQPAELGDSAVYLCASSFTGRFNYGYTFGSGTRLTVV.

The chain is built from TRBV19 and TRBJ2-7; TRBD2 aligns across 7 bases. V shed 5 bases and J 5 bases; nucleotides not matched to a gene: 6. Germline CDR1 reads LNHDA; CDR2 reads SQIVND (reference sequence). The CDR3 consists of 13 residues. CDR3 in amino acids: CASSWGGDHEQYF. CDR3 DNA sequence: TGTGCCAGTAGTTGGGGAGGGGACCACGAGCAGTACTTC.

The chain employs TRBV11-2 and TRBJ2-5, with D maybe TRBD2 (5 bases). This CDR3 comprises 16 residues. Germline V lookup: CDR1 SGHAT, CDR2 FQNNGV. Trimming cost V 1 base and J 1 base, with 13 bases left between them. In nucleotides, the CDR3 is TGTGCCAGCAGCTTAGTCACGGGAACCCTCCAAGAGACCCAGTACTTC. Its translation: CASSLVTGTLQETQYF.

The chain carries TRBV2 and TRBJ2-1; the match to TRBD2 covers 8 bases. There are 15 residues in the CDR3. CDR1 and CDR2 (germline): SNHLY, FYNNEI. V was pared by 7 bases and J by 4 bases, with 9 bases of the junction left unmatched. The CDR3 DNA is TGTGCCAGCAAGCCGGGACTAGGGGGTTACAATGAGCAGTTCTTC. Amino acids: CASKPGLGGYNEQFF.

The chain recombines TRBV7-9 with TRBJ1-5, with a possible D match to TRBD1 (6 bases). The CDR3 extends over 15 amino acids. Trimming cost V 0 bases and J 3 bases, with 9 bases left between them. Germline CDR1 is SEHNR and CDR2 is FQNEAQ (reference sequence). The CDR3 DNA is TGTGCCAGCAGCTTAGCAGTGGGGGCCAATCAGCCCCAGCATTTT. This codes for CASSLAVGANQPQHF. Based on the CDR3 plus reference TRBV7-9 and TRBJ1-5, the full variable domain is DTGVSQNPRHKITKRGQNVTFRCDPISEHNRLYWYRQTLGQGPEFLTYFQNEAQLEKSRLLSDRFSAERPKGSFSTLEIQRTEQGDSAMYLCASSLAVGANQPQHFGDGTRLSIL.

The chain employs TRBV10-3 and TRBJ2-5; 9 positions match TRBD2. This CDR3 has 16 amino acids. The germline CDR1 and CDR2 sequences are ENHRY and SYGVKD. V gave up 4 bases and J gave up 4 bases; unmatched junction bases: 10. Here the CDR3 reads CAISAFSGGRGETQYF. CDR3 nucleotides: TGTGCCATCAGTGCGTTTAGCGGGGGCCGAGGAGAGACCCAGTACTTC.

This clone was observed a few times. This sequence joins TRBV28 and TRBJ1-5, with 10 nucleotides matching TRBD1. Germline-derived CDR1 and CDR2 are MDHEN and SYDVKM. Trimming removed 7 bases from V and 6 bases from J; junction bases left unmatched: 6. The CDR3 spans 14 residues. CDR3 sequence (DNA): TGTGCCAGCACCGGGACAGGGGAAACTCAGCCCCAGCATTTT. It translates to CASTGTGETQPQHF.

This clone appeared a single time. CDR3 DNA sequence: TGTGCCAGCAGCTTAGTAACAGCCAATTCACCCCTCCACTTT. This encodes CASSLVTANSPLHF. J is TRBJ1-6 and V is TRBV7-8; D not certain. The CDR3 extends over 14 amino acids. Germline loops: CDR1 SGHVS, CDR2 FQNEAQ. V lost 1 base and J 7 bases, leaving 8 bases between the germline ends.

This chain connects TRBV12-5 to TRBJ1-4; tentative D call: TRBD1 (5 bases). Germline loops: CDR1 LGHNT, CDR2 FRNRAP. The CDR3 is 11 amino acids. Trimming stripped 11 bases from V and 6 bases from J, with 10 bases between. The DNA for the CDR3 is TGTGCTGACCGGGGGGATGAAAAACTGTTTTTT. Its translation: CADRGDEKLFF.

CDR3 DNA sequence: TGCGCCAGCAGCCAAGATCTAGCGGGGGGACCATACAATGAGCAGTTCTTC. Its protein product is CASSQDLAGGPYNEQFF. This sequence joins TRBV4-1 and TRBJ2-1; 11 nucleotides align to TRBD2. CDR3 size: 17 residues. V trimming: 0 bases; J trimming: 4 bases; junction bases outside the gene matches: 5. Looked up from germline, CDR1 is MGHRA and CDR2 is YSYEKL.

V and J are TRBV10-3 and TRBJ2-7, with D possibly being TRBD2 (5 bases). V was pared by 6 bases and J by 6 bases, with 15 bases between. The germline CDR1 and CDR2 sequences are ENHRY and SYGVKD. The CDR3 has 13 amino acids. CDR3 region: CAIRYRDSTEQYF. The CDR3 nucleotides read TGTGCCATCAGGTACCGGGATAGCACCGAGCAGTACTTC.

This clone was detected once. CDR3 sequence reads: CASSPRRETHTEAFF. CDR3 DNA: TGTGCCAGCAGCCCCCGGAGGGAGACGCACACTGAAGCTTTCTTT. The V call is TRBV11-2, the J call TRBJ1-1; D gene ambiguous. V was trimmed by 5 bases and J by 3 bases, leaving 16 bases between them. The CDR3 totals 15 residues. The germline CDR1 and CDR2 sequences are SGHAT and FQNNGV.

The chain has TRBV14 and TRBJ2-7; TRBD2 might be the D (5 bases). Trimming cost V 4 bases and J 2 bases, with 15 bases left between them. The V gene's germline CDR1 is SGHDN and CDR2 FVKESK. The CDR3 contains 15 residues. The CDR3 DNA sequence: TGTGCCAGCAGCCCCCGGATCAAGGGAGCCTACGAGCAGTACTTC. It yields the protein CASSPRIKGAYEQYF.

The V call is TRBV5-5, the J call TRBJ1-2; 7 nucleotides agree with TRBD1. This CDR3 contains 15 residues. CDR1 and CDR2 (germline): SGHKS, YYEKEE (reference sequence). The junction had 12 bases not matched to a gene; V was cut back by 6 bases and J by 4 bases. CDR3 loop: CASTNGQANLYGYTF. The CDR3 nucleotides read TGTGCCAGCACCAATGGACAGGCAAACCTCTATGGCTACACCTTC.

The chain links TRBV2 to TRBJ2-2, with D perhaps TRBD2 (7 bases). The CDR3 contains 15 residues. V was shortened by 4 bases and J by 0 bases, with 9 bases between the two germline ends. The germline V gene encodes CDR1 SNHLY and CDR2 FYNNEI. The CDR3 sequence is CASSVGGPNTGELFF. CDR3 DNA sequence: TGTGCCAGCAGTGTGGGGGGGCCGAACACCGGGGAGCTGTTTTTT.

CDR3 sequence (DNA): TGCGCCAGCGGACTAGCGCCCCAAGAGACCCAGTACTTC. It is translated as CASGLAPQETQYF. J is TRBJ2-5 and V is TRBV5-1, with 9 bases identical to TRBD2. The V gene end was trimmed by 7 bases and the J gene end by 1 base; junction bases not matched to a gene: 2. The CDR3 runs to 13 residues. Germline CDR1 reads SGHRS; CDR2 reads YFSETQ.

This rearrangement joins TRBV25-1 to TRBJ2-7, with 7 positions matching TRBD1. V lost 4 bases and J lost 1; bases outside the gene matches: 13. The CDR3 extends over 17 amino acids. The germline V gene encodes CDR1 MGHDK and CDR2 SYGVNS. CDR3 region: CASSASLGTALSYEQYF. The DNA of the CDR3 is TGTGCCAGCAGTGCAAGCCTTGGGACAGCCCTATCCTACGAGCAGTACTTC.